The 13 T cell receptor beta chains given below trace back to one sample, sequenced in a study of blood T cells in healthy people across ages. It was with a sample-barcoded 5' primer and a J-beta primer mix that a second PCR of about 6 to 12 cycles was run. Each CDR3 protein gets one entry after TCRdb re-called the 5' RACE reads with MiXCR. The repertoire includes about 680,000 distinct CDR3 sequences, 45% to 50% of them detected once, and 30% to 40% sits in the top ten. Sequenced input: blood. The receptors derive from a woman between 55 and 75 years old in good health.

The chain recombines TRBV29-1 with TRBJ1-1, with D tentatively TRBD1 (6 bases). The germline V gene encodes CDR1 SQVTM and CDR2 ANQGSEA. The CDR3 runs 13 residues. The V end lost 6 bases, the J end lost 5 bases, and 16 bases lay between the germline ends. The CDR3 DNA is TGCAGCGTGACAGGTTTATCTTTAACTGAAGCTTTCTTT. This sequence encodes CSVTGLSLTEAFF. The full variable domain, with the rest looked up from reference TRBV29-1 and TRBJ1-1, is SAVISQKPSRDICQRGTSLTIQCQVDSQVTMMFWYRQQPGQSLTLIATANQGSEATYESGFVIDKFPISRPNLTFSTLTVSNMSPEDSSIYLCSVTGLSLTEAFFGQGTRLTVV.

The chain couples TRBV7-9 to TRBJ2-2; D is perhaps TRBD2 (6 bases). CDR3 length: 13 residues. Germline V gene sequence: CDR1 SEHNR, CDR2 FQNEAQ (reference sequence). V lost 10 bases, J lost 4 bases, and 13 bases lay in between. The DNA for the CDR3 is TGTGCCAATCAGGACTACACCACCGGGGAGCTGTTTTTT. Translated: CANQDYTTGELFF.

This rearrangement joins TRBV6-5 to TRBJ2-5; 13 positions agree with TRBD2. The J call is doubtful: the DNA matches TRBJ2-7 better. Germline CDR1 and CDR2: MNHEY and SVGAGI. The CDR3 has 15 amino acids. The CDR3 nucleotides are TGTGCCAGCAGTTACCGGACTAGCGGGAGATACGAGCAGTACTTC. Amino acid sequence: CASSYRTSGRYEQYF.

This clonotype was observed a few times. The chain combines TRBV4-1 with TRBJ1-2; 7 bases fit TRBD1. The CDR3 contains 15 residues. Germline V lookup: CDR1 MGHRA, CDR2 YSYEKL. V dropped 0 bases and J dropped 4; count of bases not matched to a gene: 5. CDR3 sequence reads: CASSQDRTGLYGYTF. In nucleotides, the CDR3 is TGCGCCAGCAGCCAAGATAGGACAGGCCTCTATGGCTACACCTTC.

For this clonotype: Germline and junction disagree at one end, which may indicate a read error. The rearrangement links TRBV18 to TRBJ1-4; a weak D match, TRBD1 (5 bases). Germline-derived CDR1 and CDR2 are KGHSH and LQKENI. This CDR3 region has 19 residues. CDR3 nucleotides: TGCGCCAGCTCACCCAACAGGTTTTCTACCGGGACGACTAATGAAAAACTGTTTTTT. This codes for CASSPNRFSTGTTNEKLFF.

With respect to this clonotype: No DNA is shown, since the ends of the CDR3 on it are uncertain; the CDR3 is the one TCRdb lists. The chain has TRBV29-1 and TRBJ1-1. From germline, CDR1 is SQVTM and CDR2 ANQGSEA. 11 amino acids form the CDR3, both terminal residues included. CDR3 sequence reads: CSVLRATEAFF.

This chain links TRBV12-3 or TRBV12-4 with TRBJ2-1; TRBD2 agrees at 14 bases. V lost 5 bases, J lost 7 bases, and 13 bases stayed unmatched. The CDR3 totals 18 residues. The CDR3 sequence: CASSTPGTSGRTDNEQFF. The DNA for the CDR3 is TGTGCCAGCAGTACACCAGGGACTAGCGGGAGAACGGATAATGAGCAGTTCTTC.

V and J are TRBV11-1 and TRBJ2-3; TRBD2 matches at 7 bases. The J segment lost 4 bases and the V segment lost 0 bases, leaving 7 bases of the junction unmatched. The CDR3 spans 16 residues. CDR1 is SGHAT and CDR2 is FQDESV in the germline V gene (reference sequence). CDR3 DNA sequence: TGTGCCAGCAGCTTAGCGGCGGGAGTGGCGGCAGATACGCAGTATTTT. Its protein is CASSLAAGVAADTQYF.

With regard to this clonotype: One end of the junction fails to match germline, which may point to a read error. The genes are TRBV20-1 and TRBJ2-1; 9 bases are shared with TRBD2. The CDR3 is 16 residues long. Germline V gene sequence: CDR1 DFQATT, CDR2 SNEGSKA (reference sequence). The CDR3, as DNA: TGCAGTGCTCCCGATAGCGGGAGTTACTCCTACAATGTGCAGTTCTTC. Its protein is CSAPDSGSYSYNVQFF.

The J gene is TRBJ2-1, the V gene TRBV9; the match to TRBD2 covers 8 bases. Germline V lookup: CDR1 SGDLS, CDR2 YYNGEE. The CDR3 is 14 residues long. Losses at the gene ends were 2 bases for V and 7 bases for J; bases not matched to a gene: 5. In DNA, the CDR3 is TGTGCCAGCAGCGTTATCGGGAGGGAGAATGAGCAGTTCTTC. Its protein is CASSVIGRENEQFF.

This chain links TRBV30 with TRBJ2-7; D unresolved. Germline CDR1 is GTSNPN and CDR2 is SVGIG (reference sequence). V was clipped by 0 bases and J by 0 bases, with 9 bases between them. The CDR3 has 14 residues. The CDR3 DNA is TGTGCCTGGAGTGTAGGCAGGAGCTCCTACGAGCAGTACTTC. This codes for CAWSVGRSSYEQYF.

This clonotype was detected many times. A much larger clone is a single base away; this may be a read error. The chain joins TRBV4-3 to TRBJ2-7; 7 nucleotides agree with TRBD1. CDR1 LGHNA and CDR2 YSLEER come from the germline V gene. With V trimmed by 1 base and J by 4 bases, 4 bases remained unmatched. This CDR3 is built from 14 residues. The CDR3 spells CASSQGRGRYEQYF. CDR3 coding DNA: TGCGCCAGCAGCCAAGGTAGGGGGCGATACGAGCAGTACTTC.

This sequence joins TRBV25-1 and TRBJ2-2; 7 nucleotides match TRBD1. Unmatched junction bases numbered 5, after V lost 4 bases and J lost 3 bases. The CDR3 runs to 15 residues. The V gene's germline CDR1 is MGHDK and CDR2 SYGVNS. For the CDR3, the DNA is TGTGCCAGCAGTGCACAGACAGGGTACACCGGGGAGCTGTTTTTT. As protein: CASSAQTGYTGELFF.